This T cell receptor beta chain was obtained from a study of OX40 agonist ivuxolimab in advanced cancers. Trimming took 6 bases from V and 4 from J; bases not matched to a gene: 12. Germline values: CDR1 SGHRS, CDR2 YFSETQ. The CDR3 spans 16 residues. The method was immunoSEQ multiplex PCR; TCRdb's version includes in-frame clones alone and lacks a portion of them. The sample consists of approximately 100,000 clones, 75% to 95% of them appearing once. This material consisted of CD4+ or CD8+ T cells sorted from blood, taken in a trial of the OX40 agonist ivuxolimab. The TCR sequence derives from an adult with an advanced solid tumor such as melanoma, head and neck, liver or kidney cancer. The chain joins TRBV5-1 to TRBJ2-5, with TRBD2 matching over 10 bases. In DNA, the CDR3 is TGCGCCAGCACCCGGGGGGCCTTAGCGGGAGGAGAGACCCAGTACTTC. It translates to CASTRGALAGGETQYF.